The 11 T cell receptor beta chains in this list originate from one sample, sequenced in a study of cytomegalovirus exposure and HLA in healthy donors. 13 Jbeta primers and 60 Vbeta primers were used for the PCR. Sequencing was performed with immunoSEQ multiplex PCR; in TCRdb, only in-frame clones are kept and a portion is missing. In total, the table holds about 52,000 clones. Sequenced: PBMCs. The origin of the receptors is a woman aged 60-70 years in good health and CMV-seropositive.

The J gene is TRBJ2-1, the V gene TRBV2; D call uncertain. The CDR3 length is 13 residues. Trimming stripped 3 bases from V and 5 bases from J, with 8 bases between. Germline V gene lookup returns CDR1 SNHLY and CDR2 FYNNEI. CDR3 nucleotides: TGTGCCAGCAGTGAGAGGCTCCACAATGAGCAGTTCTTC. Translating gives CASSERLHNEQFF.

V usage is TRBV7-9 and J usage is TRBJ1-1; unclear D gene. The V end lost 0 bases, the J end lost 7 bases, and 6 bases lay between the germline ends. This CDR3 is 12 amino acids long. Germline lookup yields CDR1 SEHNR and CDR2 FQNEAQ (reference sequence). CDR3 in amino acids: CASSLAGSEAFF. The CDR3 nucleotides are TGTGCCAGCAGCTTAGCGGGGAGTGAAGCTTTCTTT.

The gene calls are TRBV4-1 and TRBJ2-7; 10 bases are shared with TRBD2. The V gene end was trimmed by 4 bases and the J gene end by 2 bases; junction bases not matched to a gene: 2. The CDR3 is 14 amino acids. Germline V gene sequence: CDR1 MGHRA, CDR2 YSYEKL. In nucleotides, the CDR3 is TGCGCCAGCAGCCCCGGGACTAGCGCCTACGAGCAGTACTTC. Its protein product is CASSPGTSAYEQYF.

This rearrangement joins TRBV10-1 to TRBJ2-5; D perhaps matches TRBD1 (7 bases). V was shortened by 6 bases and J by 4 bases, with 15 bases between the two germline ends. CDR3 size: 14 residues. The germline gives CDR1 WNHNN, CDR2 SYGVQD (reference sequence). CDR3 loop: CASSPNQGGETQYF. Written as DNA, the CDR3 is TGCGCCAGCAGCCCCAATCAGGGGGGAGAGACCCAGTACTTC.

The rearrangement links TRBV5-1 to TRBJ2-7; D is possibly TRBD1 (5 bases). Trimming removed 4 bases from V and 6 bases from J, with 26 bases in between. CDR3 length: 17 amino acids. Per the germline V gene, CDR1 is SGHRS and CDR2 is YFSETQ. In DNA form, the CDR3 reads TGCGCCAGCAGCCTGGAGTTGGACACTGGATTTGGAGTCGAGCAGTACTTC. Protein: CASSLELDTGFGVEQYF.

The V call is TRBV7-2, the J call TRBJ2-1, with a weak D call TRBD2 (6 bases). Trimming removed 5 bases at V and 0 bases at J, with 8 bases between. The V gene's germline CDR1 is SGHTA and CDR2 FQGNSA. The CDR3 runs to 14 residues. CDR3 nucleotide sequence: TGTGCCAGCAGCCGGGGGAGCTCCTACAATGAGCAGTTCTTC. The encoded protein is CASSRGSSYNEQFF.

This chain links TRBV19 with TRBJ2-3; 12 bases line up with TRBD2. The length of the CDR3 is 16 residues. Germline lookup yields CDR1 LNHDA and CDR2 SQIVND (reference sequence). V was pared by 4 bases and J by 4 bases, with 6 bases of the junction left unmatched. The CDR3 loop is CASSTRLAGVSDTQYF. The CDR3 bases are TGTGCCAGTAGTACACGACTAGCGGGGGTGTCAGATACGCAGTATTTT.

This sequence joins TRBV7-6 and TRBJ1-4, with D tentatively TRBD1 (5 bases). Trimming shortened V by 1 base and J by 8 bases, and 14 bases separated the two germline ends. The CDR3 is 15 residues long. Per germline, CDR1 SGHVS and CDR2 FNYEAQ. The chain's CDR3 is CASSLGAGIQEKLFF. The CDR3 DNA reads TGTGCCAGCAGCTTAGGCGCAGGGATTCAAGAAAAACTGTTTTTT.

V gene TRBV18 combines with J gene TRBJ2-5, with TRBD1 as a possible D gene (5 bases). V was shortened by 3 bases and J by 2 bases, with 13 bases between the two germline ends. This CDR3 has 15 residues. The germline gives CDR1 KGHSH, CDR2 LQKENI. The CDR3 here is CASSPSHAGQETQYF. The CDR3 DNA reads TGTGCCAGCTCACCTTCCCATGCAGGGCAAGAGACCCAGTACTTC.

This rearrangement joins TRBV18 to TRBJ1-1; weak D call: TRBD1 (5 bases). Germline assignment: CDR1 KGHSH and CDR2 LQKENI. The CDR3 has 15 residues. The germline V and J ends were trimmed by 6 bases and 3 bases, with 17 bases remaining between them. The CDR3 loop is CASSHRGGTDTEAFF. The CDR3 DNA follows: TGTGCCAGCTCCCATAGAGGAGGGACCGACACTGAAGCTTTCTTT.

V usage is TRBV19 and J usage is TRBJ1-2; unclear D gene. The CDR3 extends over 14 amino acids. Germline loops: CDR1 LNHDA, CDR2 SQIVND (reference sequence). Trimming stripped 8 bases from V and 8 bases from J, with 21 bases between. CDR3 coding DNA: TGTGCCAGTTCGGAGGACGCCCGCGTAGAGGGCTACACCTTC. Its protein product is CASSEDARVEGYTF.